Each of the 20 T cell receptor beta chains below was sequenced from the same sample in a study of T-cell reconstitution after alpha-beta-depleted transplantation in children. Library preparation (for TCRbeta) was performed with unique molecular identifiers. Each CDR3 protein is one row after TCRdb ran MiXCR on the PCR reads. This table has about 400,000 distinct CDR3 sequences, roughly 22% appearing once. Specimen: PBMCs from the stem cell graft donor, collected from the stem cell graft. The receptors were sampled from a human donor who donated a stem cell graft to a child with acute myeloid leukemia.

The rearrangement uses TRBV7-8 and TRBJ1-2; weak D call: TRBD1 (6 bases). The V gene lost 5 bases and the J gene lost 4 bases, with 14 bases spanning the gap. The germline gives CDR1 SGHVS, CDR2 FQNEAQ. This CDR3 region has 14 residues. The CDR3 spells CASSVTGWGYGYTF. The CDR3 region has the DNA TGTGCCAGCAGCGTTACAGGGTGGGGCTATGGCTACACCTTC. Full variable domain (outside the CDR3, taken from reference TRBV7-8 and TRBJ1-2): GAGVSQSPRYKVAKRGQDVALRCDPISGHVSLFWYQQALGQGPEFLTYFQNEAQLDKSGLPSDRFFAERPEGSVSTLKIQRTQQEDSAVYLCASSVTGWGYGYTFGSGTRLTVV.

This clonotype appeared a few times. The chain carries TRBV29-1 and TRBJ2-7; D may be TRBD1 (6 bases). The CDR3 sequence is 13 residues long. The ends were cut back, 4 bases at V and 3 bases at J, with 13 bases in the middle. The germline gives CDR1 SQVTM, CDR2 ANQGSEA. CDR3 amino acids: CSVAGVLLYEQYF. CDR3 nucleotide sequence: TGCAGCGTTGCAGGGGTCCTTCTCTACGAGCAGTACTTC.

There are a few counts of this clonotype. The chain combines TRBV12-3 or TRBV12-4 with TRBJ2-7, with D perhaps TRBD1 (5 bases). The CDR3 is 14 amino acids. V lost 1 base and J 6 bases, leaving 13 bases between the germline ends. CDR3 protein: CASSLGAREAEQYF. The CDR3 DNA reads TGTGCCAGCAGTTTAGGTGCCAGGGAAGCCGAGCAGTACTTC.

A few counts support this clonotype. In DNA, the CDR3 is TGTGCCAGCACCGTTTTTGGCTCCTACGAGCAGTACTTC. It yields the protein CASTVFGSYEQYF. The rearrangement joins TRBV12-3 or TRBV12-4 to TRBJ2-7, with unresolved D. This CDR3 comprises 13 residues. V lost 7 bases, J lost 0 bases, and 10 bases lay in between.

The CDR3 DNA sequence: TGTGCCAGCAGTGAGCGGGACCTCGAGACGGGGGTGCAGTACTTC. Translating gives CASSERDLETGVQYF. The chain links TRBV2 to TRBJ2-7, with D possibly TRBD2 on 6 matching bases. Germline V gene lookup returns CDR1 SNHLY and CDR2 FYNNEI. V gave up 3 bases and J gave up 9 bases, with 21 bases separating them. This CDR3 is built from 15 residues.

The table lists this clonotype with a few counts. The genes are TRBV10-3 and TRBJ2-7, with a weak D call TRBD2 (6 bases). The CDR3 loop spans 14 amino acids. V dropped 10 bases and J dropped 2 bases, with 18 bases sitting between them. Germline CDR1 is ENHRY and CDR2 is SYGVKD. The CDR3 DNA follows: TGTGCCACCGCTGGAGCTACGGGAGCCTACGAGCAGTACTTC. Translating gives CATAGATGAYEQYF.

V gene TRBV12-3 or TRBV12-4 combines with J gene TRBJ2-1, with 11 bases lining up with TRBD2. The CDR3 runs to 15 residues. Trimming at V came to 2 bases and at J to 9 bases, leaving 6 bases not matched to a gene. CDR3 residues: CASSLLSSGRIEQFF. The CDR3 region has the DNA TGTGCCAGCAGTTTACTGTCTAGCGGGAGGATTGAGCAGTTCTTC.

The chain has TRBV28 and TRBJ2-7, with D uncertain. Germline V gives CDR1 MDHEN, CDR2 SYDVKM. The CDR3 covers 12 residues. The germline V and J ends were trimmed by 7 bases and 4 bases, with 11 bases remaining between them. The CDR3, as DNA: TGTGCCAGCACCCGGAGTGGATACGAGCAGTACTTC. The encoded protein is CASTRSGYEQYF. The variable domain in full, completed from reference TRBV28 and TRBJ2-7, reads DVKVTQSSRYLVKRTGEKVFLECVQDMDHENMFWYRQDPGLGLRLIYFSYDVKMKEKGDIPEGYSVSREKKERFSLILESASTNQTSMYLCASTRSGYEQYFGPGTRLTVT.

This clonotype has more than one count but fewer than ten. The DNA of the CDR3 is TGTGCCAGCCGAAGGACTAGCGGGAGTAGATCCTACGAGCAGTACTTC. As protein: CASRRTSGSRSYEQYF. V usage is TRBV7-9 and J usage is TRBJ2-7, with 13 bases aligning to TRBD2. Germline CDR1 SEHNR, CDR2 FQNEAQ (reference sequence). This CDR3 is built from 16 residues. The J segment lost 1 base and the V segment lost 8 bases, leaving 8 bases of the junction unmatched.

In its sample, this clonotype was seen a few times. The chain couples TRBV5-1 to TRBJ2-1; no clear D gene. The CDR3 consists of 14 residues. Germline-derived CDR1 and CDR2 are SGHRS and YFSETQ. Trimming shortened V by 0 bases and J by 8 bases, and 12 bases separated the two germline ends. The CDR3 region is CASSLEGSGDEQFF. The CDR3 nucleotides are TGCGCCAGCAGCTTGGAGGGTAGTGGAGATGAGCAGTTCTTC.

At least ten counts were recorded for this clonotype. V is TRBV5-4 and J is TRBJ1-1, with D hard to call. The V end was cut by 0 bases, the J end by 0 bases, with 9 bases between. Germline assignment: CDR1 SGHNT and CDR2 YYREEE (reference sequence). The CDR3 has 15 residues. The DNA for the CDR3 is TGTGCCAGCAGCTTGGAAGCAGCCATGAACACTGAAGCTTTCTTT. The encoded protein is CASSLEAAMNTEAFF.

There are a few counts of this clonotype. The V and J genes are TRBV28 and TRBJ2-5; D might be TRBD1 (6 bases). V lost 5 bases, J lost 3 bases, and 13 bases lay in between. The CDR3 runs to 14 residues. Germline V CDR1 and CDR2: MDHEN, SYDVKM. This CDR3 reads CASSPQGREETQYF. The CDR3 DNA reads TGTGCCAGCAGTCCCCAGGGGCGAGAAGAGACCCAGTACTTC. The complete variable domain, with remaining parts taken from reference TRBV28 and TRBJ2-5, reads DVKVTQSSRYLVKRTGEKVFLECVQDMDHENMFWYRQDPGLGLRLIYFSYDVKMKEKGDIPEGYSVSREKKERFSLILESASTNQTSMYLCASSPQGREETQYFGPGTRLLVL.

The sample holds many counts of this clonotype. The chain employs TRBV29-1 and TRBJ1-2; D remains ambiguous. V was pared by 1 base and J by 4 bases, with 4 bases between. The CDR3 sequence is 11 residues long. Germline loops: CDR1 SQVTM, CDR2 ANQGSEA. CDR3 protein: CSVEGGYGYTF. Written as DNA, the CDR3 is TGCAGCGTTGAAGGGGGCTATGGCTACACCTTC.

DNA for the CDR3: TGTGCCACGGGGGTAGCGGGAGTTACCTCCTACGAGCAGTACTTC. It is translated as CATGVAGVTSYEQYF. The chain links TRBV10-3 to TRBJ2-7; TRBD2 aligns across 9 bases. With 10 bases clipped from V and 0 bases from J, the junction kept 10 bases outside the gene matches. Germline assignment: CDR1 ENHRY and CDR2 SYGVKD. The CDR3 has 15 amino acids.

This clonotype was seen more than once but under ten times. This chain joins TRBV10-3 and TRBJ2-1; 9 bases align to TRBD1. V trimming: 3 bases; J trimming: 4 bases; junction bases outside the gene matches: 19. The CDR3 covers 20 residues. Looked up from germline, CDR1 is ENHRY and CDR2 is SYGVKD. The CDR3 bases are TGTGCCATCAGTGAAATAGAGTTGGACAGGGGTCCTCTCCTATACAATGAGCAGTTCTTC. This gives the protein CAISEIELDRGPLLYNEQFF.

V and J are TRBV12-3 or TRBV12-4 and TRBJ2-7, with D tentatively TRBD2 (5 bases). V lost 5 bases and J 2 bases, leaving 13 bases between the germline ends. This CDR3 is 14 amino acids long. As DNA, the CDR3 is TGTGCCAGCAGTCCCGGACTGCCACCCTACGAGCAGTACTTC. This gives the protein CASSPGLPPYEQYF.

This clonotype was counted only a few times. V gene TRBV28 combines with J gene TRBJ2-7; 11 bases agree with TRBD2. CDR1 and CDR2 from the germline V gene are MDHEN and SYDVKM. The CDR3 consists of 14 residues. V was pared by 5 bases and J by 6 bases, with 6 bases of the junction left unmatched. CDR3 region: CASSILAGVVEQYF. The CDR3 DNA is TGTGCCAGCAGTATACTAGCGGGAGTTGTCGAGCAGTACTTC. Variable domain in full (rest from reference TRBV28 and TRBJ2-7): DVKVTQSSRYLVKRTGEKVFLECVQDMDHENMFWYRQDPGLGLRLIYFSYDVKMKEKGDIPEGYSVSREKKERFSLILESASTNQTSMYLCASSILAGVVEQYFGPGTRLTVT.

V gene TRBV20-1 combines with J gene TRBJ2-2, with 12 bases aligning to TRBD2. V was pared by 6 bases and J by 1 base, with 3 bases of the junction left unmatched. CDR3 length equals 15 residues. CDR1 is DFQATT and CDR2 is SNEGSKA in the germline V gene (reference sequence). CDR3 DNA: TGCAGTGCCAGACTAGCGGGAGAGAACACCGGGGAGCTGTTTTTT. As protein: CSARLAGENTGELFF.

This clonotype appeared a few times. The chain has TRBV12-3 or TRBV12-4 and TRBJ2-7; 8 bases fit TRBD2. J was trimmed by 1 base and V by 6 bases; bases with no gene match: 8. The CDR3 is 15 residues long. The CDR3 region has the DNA TGTGCCAGCAGCCGGGGACTAGACGCGTCCTACGAGCAGTACTTC. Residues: CASSRGLDASYEQYF.

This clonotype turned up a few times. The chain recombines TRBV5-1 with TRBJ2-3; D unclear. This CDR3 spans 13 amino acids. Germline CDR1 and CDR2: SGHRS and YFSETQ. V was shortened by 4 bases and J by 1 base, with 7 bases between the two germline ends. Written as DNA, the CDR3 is TGCGCCAGCAGCGTACCGGGCACAGATACGCAGTATTTT. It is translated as CASSVPGTDTQYF.